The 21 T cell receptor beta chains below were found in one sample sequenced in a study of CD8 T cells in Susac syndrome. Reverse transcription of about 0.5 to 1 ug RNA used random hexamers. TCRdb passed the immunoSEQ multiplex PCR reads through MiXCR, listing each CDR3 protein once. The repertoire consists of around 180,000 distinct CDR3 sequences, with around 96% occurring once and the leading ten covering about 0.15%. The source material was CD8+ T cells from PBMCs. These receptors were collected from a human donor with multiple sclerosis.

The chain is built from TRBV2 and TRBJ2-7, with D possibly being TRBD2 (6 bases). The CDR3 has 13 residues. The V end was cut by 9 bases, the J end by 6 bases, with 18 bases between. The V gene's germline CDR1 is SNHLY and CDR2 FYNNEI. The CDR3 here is CARRDLEGVEQYF. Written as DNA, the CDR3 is TGTGCCAGAAGGGATCTGGAGGGCGTCGAGCAGTACTTC. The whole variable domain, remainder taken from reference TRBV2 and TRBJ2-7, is EPEVTQTPSHQVTQMGQEVILRCVPISNHLYFYWYRQILGQKVEFLVSFYNNEISEKSEIFDDQFSVERPDGSNFTLKIRSTKLEDSAMYFCARRDLEGVEQYFGPGTRLTVT.

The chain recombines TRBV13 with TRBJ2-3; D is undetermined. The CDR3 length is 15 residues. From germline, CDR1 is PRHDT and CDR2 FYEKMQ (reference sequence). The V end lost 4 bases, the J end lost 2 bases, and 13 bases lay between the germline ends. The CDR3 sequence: CASSSPKDLTDTQYF. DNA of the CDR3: TGTGCCAGCAGCTCCCCAAAGGACCTCACAGATACGCAGTATTTT.

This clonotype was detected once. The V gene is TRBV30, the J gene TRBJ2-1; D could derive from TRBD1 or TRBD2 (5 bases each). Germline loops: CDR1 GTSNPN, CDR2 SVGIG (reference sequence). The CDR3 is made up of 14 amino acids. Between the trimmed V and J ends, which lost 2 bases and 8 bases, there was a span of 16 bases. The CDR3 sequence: CAWSRGPQWDEQFF. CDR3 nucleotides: TGTGCCTGGAGTAGGGGACCTCAATGGGATGAGCAGTTCTTC.

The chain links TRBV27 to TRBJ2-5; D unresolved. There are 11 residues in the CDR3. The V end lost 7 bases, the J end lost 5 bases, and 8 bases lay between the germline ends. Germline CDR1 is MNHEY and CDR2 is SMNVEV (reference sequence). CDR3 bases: TGTGCCAGCACTTTCGGGGAGACCCAGTACTTC. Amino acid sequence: CASTFGETQYF.

CDR3 protein: CASSLIDRSSYNEQFF. The DNA of the CDR3 is TGTGCCAGCAGCTTGATCGACAGGAGCTCCTACAATGAGCAGTTCTTC. The chain links TRBV7-6 to TRBJ2-1, with D tentatively TRBD1 (6 bases). Germline V gene sequence: CDR1 SGHVS, CDR2 FNYEAQ. V lost 3 bases and J 0 bases, leaving 12 bases between the germline ends. The CDR3 is made up of 16 amino acids.

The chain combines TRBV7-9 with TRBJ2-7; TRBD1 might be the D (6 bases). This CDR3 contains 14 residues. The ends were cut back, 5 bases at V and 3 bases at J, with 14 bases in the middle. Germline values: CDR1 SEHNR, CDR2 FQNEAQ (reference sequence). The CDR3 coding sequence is TGTGCCAGCAGCCTCGGACAGCCTAACTACGAGCAGTACTTC. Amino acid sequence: CASSLGQPNYEQYF.

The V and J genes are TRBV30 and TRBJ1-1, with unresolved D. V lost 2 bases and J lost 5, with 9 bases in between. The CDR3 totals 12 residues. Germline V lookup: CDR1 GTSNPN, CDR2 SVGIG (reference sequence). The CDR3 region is CAWSQVGTEAFF. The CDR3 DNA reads TGTGCCTGGAGTCAGGTTGGGACTGAAGCTTTCTTT. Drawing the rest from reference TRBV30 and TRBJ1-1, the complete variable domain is SQTIHQWPATLVQPVGSPLSLECTVEGTSNPNLYWYRQAAGRGLQLLFYSVGIGQISSEVPQNLSASRPQDRQFILSSKKLLLSDSGFYLCAWSQVGTEAFFGQGTRLTVV.

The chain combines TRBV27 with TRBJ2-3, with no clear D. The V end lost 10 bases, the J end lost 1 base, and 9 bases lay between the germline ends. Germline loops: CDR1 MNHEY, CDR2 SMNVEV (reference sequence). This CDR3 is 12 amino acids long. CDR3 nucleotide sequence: TGTGCCACCACATCCGGCACAGATACGCAGTATTTT. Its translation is CATTSGTDTQYF.

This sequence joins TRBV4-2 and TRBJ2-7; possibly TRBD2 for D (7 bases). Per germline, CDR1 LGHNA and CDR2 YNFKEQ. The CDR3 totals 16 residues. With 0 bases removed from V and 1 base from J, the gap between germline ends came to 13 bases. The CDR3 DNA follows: TGTGCCAGCAGCCAAGACCCTAGGGGGGGATCCTACGAGCAGTACTTC. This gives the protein CASSQDPRGGSYEQYF.

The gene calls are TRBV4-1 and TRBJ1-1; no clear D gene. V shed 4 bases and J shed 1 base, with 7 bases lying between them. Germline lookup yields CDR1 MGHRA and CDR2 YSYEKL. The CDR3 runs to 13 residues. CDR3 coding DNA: TGCGCCAGCAGCCCCGGGTCGAACACTGAAGCTTTCTTT. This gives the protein CASSPGSNTEAFF.

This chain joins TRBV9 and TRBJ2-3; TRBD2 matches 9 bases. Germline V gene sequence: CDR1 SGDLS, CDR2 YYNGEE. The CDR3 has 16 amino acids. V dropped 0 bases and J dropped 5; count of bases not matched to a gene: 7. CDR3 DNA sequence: TGTGCCAGCAGCGTAGTTGCTAGCGGGGAGGAAGATACGCAGTATTTT. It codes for CASSVVASGEEDTQYF.

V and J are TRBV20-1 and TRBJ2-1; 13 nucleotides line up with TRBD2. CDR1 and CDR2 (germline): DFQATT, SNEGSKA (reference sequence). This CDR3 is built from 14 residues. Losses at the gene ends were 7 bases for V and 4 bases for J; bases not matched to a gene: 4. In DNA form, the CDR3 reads TGCAGTGGTGGGGGACTAGCGGGGTACAATGAGCAGTTCTTC. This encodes CSGGGLAGYNEQFF.

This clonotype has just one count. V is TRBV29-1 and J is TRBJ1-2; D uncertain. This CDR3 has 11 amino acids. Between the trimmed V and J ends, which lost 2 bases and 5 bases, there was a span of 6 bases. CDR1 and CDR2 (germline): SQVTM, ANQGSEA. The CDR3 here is CSVEYLYGYTF. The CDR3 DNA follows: TGCAGCGTTGAATATCTTTATGGCTACACCTTC.

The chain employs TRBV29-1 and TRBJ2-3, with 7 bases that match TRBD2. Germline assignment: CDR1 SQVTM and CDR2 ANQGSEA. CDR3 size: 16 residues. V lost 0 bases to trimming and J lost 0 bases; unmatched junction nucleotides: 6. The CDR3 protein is CSVEDPETSSTDTQYF. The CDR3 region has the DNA TGCAGCGTTGAAGATCCTGAGACTAGCAGCACAGATACGCAGTATTTT.

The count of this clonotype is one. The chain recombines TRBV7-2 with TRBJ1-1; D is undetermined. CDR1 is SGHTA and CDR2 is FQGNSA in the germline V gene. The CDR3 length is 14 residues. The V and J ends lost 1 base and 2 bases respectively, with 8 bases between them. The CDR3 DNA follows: TGTGCCAGCAGCTTAGTATGGGGAAACACTGAAGCTTTCTTT. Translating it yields CASSLVWGNTEAFF.

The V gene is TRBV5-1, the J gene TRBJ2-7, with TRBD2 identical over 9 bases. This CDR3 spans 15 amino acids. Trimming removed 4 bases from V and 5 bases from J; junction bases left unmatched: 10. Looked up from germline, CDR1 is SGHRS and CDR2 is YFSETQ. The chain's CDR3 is CASSLGRGGLHEQYF. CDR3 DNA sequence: TGCGCCAGCAGCCTAGGGCGGGGGGGCCTGCACGAGCAGTACTTC.

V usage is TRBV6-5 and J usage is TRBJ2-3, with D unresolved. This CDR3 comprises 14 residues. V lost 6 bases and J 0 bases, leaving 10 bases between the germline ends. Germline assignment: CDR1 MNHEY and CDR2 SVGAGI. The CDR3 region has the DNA TGTGCCAGCAGGGACCCAGCAAGCACAGATACGCAGTATTTT. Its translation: CASRDPASTDTQYF.

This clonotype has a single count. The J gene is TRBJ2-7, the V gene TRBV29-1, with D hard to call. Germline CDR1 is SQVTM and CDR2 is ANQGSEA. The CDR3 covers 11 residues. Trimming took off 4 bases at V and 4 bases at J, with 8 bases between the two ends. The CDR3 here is CSVVSGYEQYF. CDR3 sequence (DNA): TGCAGCGTTGTGTCCGGGTACGAGCAGTACTTC.

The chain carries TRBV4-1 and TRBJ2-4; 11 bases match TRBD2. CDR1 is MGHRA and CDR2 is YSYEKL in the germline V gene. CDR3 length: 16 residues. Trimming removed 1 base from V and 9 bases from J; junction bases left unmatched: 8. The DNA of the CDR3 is TGCGCCAGCAGCCAAGTTTTAACTAGCGGGAGTGGCATTCAGTACTTC. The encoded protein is CASSQVLTSGSGIQYF.

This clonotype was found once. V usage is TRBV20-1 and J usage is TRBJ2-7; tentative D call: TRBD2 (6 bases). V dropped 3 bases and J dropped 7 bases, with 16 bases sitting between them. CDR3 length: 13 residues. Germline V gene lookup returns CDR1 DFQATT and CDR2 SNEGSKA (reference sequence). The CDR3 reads CSARVGLLGEQYF. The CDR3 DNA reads TGCAGTGCTAGGGTGGGACTTTTAGGGGAGCAGTACTTC.

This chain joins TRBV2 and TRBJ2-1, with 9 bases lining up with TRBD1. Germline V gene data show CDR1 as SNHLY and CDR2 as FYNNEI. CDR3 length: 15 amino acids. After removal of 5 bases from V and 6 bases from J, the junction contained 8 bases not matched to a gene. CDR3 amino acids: CASSHGQGIPNEQFF. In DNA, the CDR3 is TGTGCCAGCAGTCACGGACAGGGGATACCCAATGAGCAGTTCTTC. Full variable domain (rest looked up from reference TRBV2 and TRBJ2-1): EPEVTQTPSHQVTQMGQEVILRCVPISNHLYFYWYRQILGQKVEFLVSFYNNEISEKSEIFDDQFSVERPDGSNFTLKIRSTKLEDSAMYFCASSHGQGIPNEQFFGPGTRLTVL.